One sample yielded the 30 T cell receptor beta chains listed below, sequenced in a study of spatial heterogeneity in lung cancer. The time point denotes: sample taken at primary tumor resection. Whole RNA came from tumor, nontumor lung or frozen PBMC and was sequenced without being sorted. TCRdb reanalysed the 5' RACE reads using MiXCR and keeps one entry per CDR3 protein. The sample gives approximately 7,800 distinct CDR3 sequences, roughly 8.6% of which show up once; 45% to 50% is in the top ten. The specimen was PBMCs, collected at surgery. These receptors came from a male donor with early-stage non-small cell lung cancer.

This clonotype qualifies as large (0.1 to 1%). This beta chain represents an off-target read in a library built for alpha chains; its size is of limited meaning. The chain is built from TRBV7-9 and TRBJ1-4, with D hard to call. Trimming removed 5 bases at V and 5 bases at J, with 15 bases between. CDR1 is SEHNR, CDR2 FQNEAQ, per germline (reference sequence). This CDR3 region has 15 residues. The CDR3 protein is CASSPPGSLNEKLFF. The CDR3 nucleotides read TGTGCCAGCAGCCCCCCCGGAAGCCTGAATGAAAAACTGTTTTTT.

As regards this clonotype: With the library built for alpha chains, this beta chain is off target and its frequency is not meaningful. The rearrangement uses TRBV23-1 and TRBJ2-5, with D uncertain. TRBV23-1 falls under the ORF class, with uncertain function. V lost 4 bases, J lost 2 bases, and 5 bases lay in between. The CDR3 has 12 residues. CDR3 sequence: CASSLRQETQYF. The CDR3 DNA is TGCGCCAGCAGTCTACGTCAAGAGACCCAGTACTTC.

There are many counts of this clonotype. This beta chain came through as a stray read in a library set up for alpha chains, and its size says little. J is TRBJ2-1 and V is TRBV7-9, with 11 bases matching TRBD2. Per the germline V gene, CDR1 is SEHNR and CDR2 is FQNEAQ (reference sequence). The CDR3 is 20 amino acids. Trimming cost V 4 bases and J 4 bases; bases outside gene matches: 18. CDR3 residues: CASSSNSIAGGPEAYNEQFF. The CDR3 nucleotides are TGTGCCAGCAGCTCGAACTCTATAGCGGGAGGGCCGGAAGCGTACAATGAGCAGTTCTTC.

This clonotype was observed many times. Being off target in a library aimed at alpha chains, this beta chain has a size of little meaning. The V and J genes are TRBV13 and TRBJ2-5; 9 positions agree with TRBD1. The junction had 13 bases not matched to a gene; V was cut back by 5 bases and J by 3 bases. CDR3 length: 17 amino acids. Germline lookup yields CDR1 PRHDT and CDR2 FYEKMQ (reference sequence). The CDR3 sequence: CASSEISRDRDEETQYF. CDR3 coding DNA: TGTGCCAGCAGCGAAATTAGCCGGGACAGGGATGAAGAGACCCAGTACTTC.

This clonotype was detected ten times or more. This beta chain is an unintended read in a library built for alpha chains; its size means little. The rearrangement joins TRBV11-2 to TRBJ2-1, with TRBD1 identical over 7 bases. Per the germline V gene, CDR1 is SGHAT and CDR2 is FQNNGV. The J segment lost 8 bases and the V segment lost 0 bases, leaving 10 bases of the junction unmatched. This CDR3 comprises 16 residues. The CDR3 protein is CASSLDLETGVYEQFF. Written as DNA, the CDR3 is TGTGCCAGCAGCTTAGACCTCGAAACAGGGGTCTATGAGCAGTTCTTC.

This clonotype was found many times. The library was prepared for alpha chains; this beta chain is a stray read, so its frequency means little. The gene calls are TRBV5-6 and TRBJ1-2; possibly TRBD1 for D (5 bases). CDR3 length: 13 amino acids. Germline loops: CDR1 SGHDT, CDR2 YYEEEE. Trimming cost V 1 base and J 2 bases, with 6 bases left between them. The CDR3 region is CASSLSGNYGYTF. In DNA form, the CDR3 reads TGTGCCAGCAGCTTGTCAGGGAACTATGGCTACACCTTC.

The sample holds a few counts of this clonotype. In a library made to pick up alpha chains, this beta chain is a stray read with a size that means little. The chain carries TRBV14 and TRBJ1-1; D is ambiguous. V lost 2 bases and J lost 4, with 8 bases in between. CDR3 length: 13 amino acids. Germline loops: CDR1 SGHDN, CDR2 FVKESK. For the CDR3, the DNA is TGTGCCAGCAGCCAATTCATCCTCACTGAAGCTTTCTTT. As protein: CASSQFILTEAFF.

This clonotype was detected ten times or more. This beta chain is a stray read from a library made for alpha chains; its abundance is not meaningful. The CDR3 protein is CATGMEVNEKLFF. CDR3 nucleotides: TGTGCCACGGGTATGGAGGTTAATGAAAAACTGTTTTTT. V is TRBV6-6 and J is TRBJ1-4; D remains unclear. Trimming pared 10 bases from V and 4 bases from J, leaving 13 bases between. The CDR3 runs to 13 residues. Germline lookup yields CDR1 MNHNY and CDR2 SVGAGI (reference sequence).

This clonotype was found many times. This beta chain represents an off-target read in a library built for alpha chains; its size is of limited meaning. The V call is TRBV18, the J call TRBJ2-7; 7 nucleotides align to TRBD2. The junction had 6 bases not matched to a gene; V was cut back by 3 bases and J by 1 base. Germline V gene sequence: CDR1 KGHSH, CDR2 LQKENI. The CDR3 is made up of 15 amino acids. The CDR3 region has the DNA TGTGCCAGCTCACCCCCGGCGGGGGAGTCCTACGAGCAGTACTTC. Protein product: CASSPPAGESYEQYF.

This clonotype is labeled medium-sized. Because the library targeted alpha chains, this beta chain is an off-target read whose size means little. The rearrangement joins TRBV11-2 to TRBJ2-1; weak D call: TRBD2 (6 bases). Germline lookup yields CDR1 SGHAT and CDR2 FQNNGV. V dropped 5 bases and J dropped 3 bases, with 8 bases sitting between them. There are 13 residues in the CDR3. The CDR3 reads CASSTGLYNEQFF. The DNA of the CDR3 is TGTGCCAGCAGCACGGGACTCTACAATGAGCAGTTCTTC.

There are many counts of this clonotype. This beta chain lies outside the target of a library built for alpha chains; its clone size means little. The DNA of the CDR3 is TGCAGTGCTCTCCCTAGCGGGGGTTACGAGCAGTACTTC. Translated, it gives CSALPSGGYEQYF. This rearrangement joins TRBV20-1 to TRBJ2-7, with 10 bases that match TRBD2. The CDR3 contains 13 residues. V shed 5 bases and J 4 bases; nucleotides not matched to a gene: 5. Germline lookup yields CDR1 DFQATT and CDR2 SNEGSKA (reference sequence).

This clonotype showed up many times. The DNA is left out, because the CDR3 cannot be placed on it with certainty; the CDR3 is given as TCRdb lists it. This beta chain came through as a stray read in a library set up for alpha chains, and its size says little. The rearrangement uses TRBV23-1 and TRBJ2-2. TRBV23-1 is noted as an ORF with a role that remains uncertain. The CDR3 is made up of 13 amino acids, end residues included. The CDR3: CASSQYGPGSCFF.

This clonotype was seen repeatedly, ten times or more. Since the library was made to target alpha chains, this beta chain is a stray read and its abundance is not meaningful. The chain recombines TRBV7-9 with TRBJ2-7, with 8 bases aligning to TRBD1. The V gene's germline CDR1 is SEHNR and CDR2 FQNEAQ (reference sequence). The V gene end was trimmed by 5 bases and the J gene end by 2 bases; junction bases not matched to a gene: 5. This CDR3 has 14 amino acids. DNA for the CDR3: TGTGCCAGCAGCGAGGACAGGGTCCCCTACGAGCAGTACTTC. Translation: CASSEDRVPYEQYF.

This clonotype was counted at least ten times. This beta chain slipped into a library made for alpha chains as a stray read, so its size is not meaningful. The chain uses TRBV5-1 and TRBJ2-1; 7 bases match TRBD2. V shed 5 bases, J shed 0 bases, and the junction held 5 bases outside the gene matches. Germline assignment: CDR1 SGHRS and CDR2 YFSETQ. CDR3 length equals 15 residues. CDR3 region: CASRLLADSYNEQFF. CDR3 DNA sequence: TGCGCCAGCAGACTCCTAGCGGACTCCTACAATGAGCAGTTCTTC.

This clonotype was seen repeatedly, ten times or more. Being off target in a library aimed at alpha chains, this beta chain has a size of little meaning. The chain combines TRBV13 with TRBJ1-1; no firm D call. This CDR3 is built from 14 residues. Germline-derived CDR1 and CDR2 are PRHDT and FYEKMQ (reference sequence). V was cut by 5 bases and J by 1 base, with 11 bases left in between. CDR3 DNA sequence: TGTGCCAGCAGCCGCGACGGACCGAACACTGAAGCTTTCTTT. Amino acid sequence: CASSRDGPNTEAFF.

This clonotype was seen at least ten times. This beta chain was picked up by a library intended for alpha chains and is off target, so its count carries little meaning. The V and J genes are TRBV15 and TRBJ1-3; D call uncertain. There are 12 residues in the CDR3. Trimming took off 0 bases at V and 3 bases at J, with 0 bases between the two ends. The V gene's germline CDR1 is LNHNV and CDR2 YYDKDF (reference sequence). The DNA of the CDR3 is TGTGCCACCAGCAGAGATGGAAACACCATATATTTT. It codes for CATSRDGNTIYF.

This clonotype has at least ten counts. A library made for alpha chains picked up this beta chain off target, so its size means little. The chain links TRBV27 to TRBJ2-1, with D uncertain. Trimming removed 2 bases at V and 1 base at J, with 27 bases between. CDR1 MNHEY and CDR2 SMNVEV come from the germline V gene (reference sequence). The CDR3 has 21 amino acids. CDR3 DNA: TGTGCCAGCAGTTTACCCCCGGTCTGGGTATTCGGCGGCCTTTCCTACAATGAGCAGTTCTTC. Its translation is CASSLPPVWVFGGLSYNEQFF.

The sample holds many counts of this clonotype. As an off-target read in a library built for alpha chains, this beta chain has a frequency of little significance. The rearrangement joins TRBV29-1 to TRBJ1-2; D not certain. This CDR3 has 12 residues. Between the trimmed V and J ends, which lost 0 bases and 4 bases, there was a span of 6 bases. Germline-derived CDR1 and CDR2 are SQVTM and ANQGSEA. CDR3 in DNA: TGCAGCGTTGAAGATCGGGGCTATGGCTACACCTTC. Its protein is CSVEDRGYGYTF.

On this clonotype itself: This beta chain is off target for a library built for alpha chains, so its abundance means little. The rearrangement uses TRBV6-5 and TRBJ2-7; maybe TRBD2 (5 bases). CDR1 and CDR2 (germline): MNHEY, SVGAGI. The CDR3 runs 12 residues. Trimming stripped 2 bases from V and 4 bases from J, with 6 bases between. CDR3 residues: CASSYEGYEQYF. CDR3 nucleotide sequence: TGTGCCAGCAGTTACGAGGGTTACGAGCAGTACTTC.

This clonotype was recorded at least ten times. Within a library made for alpha chains, this beta chain is off target, and its count is uninformative. The chain carries TRBV28 and TRBJ2-3, with D tentatively TRBD1 or TRBD2 (6 bases each). Trimming stripped 10 bases from V and 0 bases from J, with 14 bases between. The CDR3 has 14 residues. Germline V gene lookup returns CDR1 MDHEN and CDR2 SYDVKM. CDR3 region: CAILGGSSTDTQYF. For the CDR3, the DNA is TGTGCCATCTTAGGGGGGAGTAGCACAGATACGCAGTATTTT. Together with reference TRBV28 and TRBJ2-3, the CDR3 gives the full variable domain: DVKVTQSSRYLVKRTGEKVFLECVQDMDHENMFWYRQDPGLGLRLIYFSYDVKMKEKGDIPEGYSVSREKKERFSLILESASTNQTSMYLCAILGGSSTDTQYFGPGTRLTVL.

The sample holds many counts of this clonotype. This beta chain is an unintended read in a library built for alpha chains; its size means little. The chain carries TRBV2 and TRBJ2-1; D ambiguous. Germline V gene data show CDR1 as SNHLY and CDR2 as FYNNEI. CDR3 length equals 14 residues. V was trimmed by 2 bases and J by 8 bases, leaving 13 bases between them. The CDR3, as DNA: TGTGCCAGCAGTGAATATACATTGGGTGATGAGCAGTTCTTC. Translated, it gives CASSEYTLGDEQFF.

Many counts were recorded for this clonotype. Being off target in a library aimed at alpha chains, this beta chain has a size of little meaning. DNA of the CDR3: TGCGCCAGCAGCCTCCCACCACAGGGGGAGGATAATTCACCCCTCCACTTT. This encodes CASSLPPQGEDNSPLHF. The chain employs TRBV5-1 and TRBJ1-6; TRBD1 agrees at 8 bases. J lost 5 bases, V lost 4 bases, and 11 bases had no gene match. Per the germline V gene, CDR1 is SGHRS and CDR2 is YFSETQ. This CDR3 is 17 amino acids long. Drawing the rest from reference TRBV5-1 and TRBJ1-6, the complete variable domain is KAGVTQTPRYLIKTRGQQVTLSCSPISGHRSVSWYQQTPGQGLQFLFEYFSETQRNKGNFPGRFSGRQFSNSRSEMNVSTLELGDSALYLCASSLPPQGEDNSPLHFGNGTRLTVT.

In this sample, this clonotype is medium-sized. Little can be read into the size of this beta chain, an off-target read in a library designed for alpha chains. V gene TRBV4-1 combines with J gene TRBJ2-1, with 11 bases fitting TRBD2. Trimming removed 3 bases from V and 7 bases from J; junction bases left unmatched: 11. The V gene's germline CDR1 is MGHRA and CDR2 YSYEKL. The CDR3 runs to 17 residues. The CDR3 loop is CASSQDVAGGLNNEQFF. DNA for the CDR3: TGCGCCAGCAGCCAGGACGTAGCGGGAGGGCTTAATAATGAGCAGTTCTTC.

This clonotype is categorized as medium-sized. Within a library made for alpha chains, this beta chain is off target, and its count is uninformative. This CDR3 is CASSSNPNTGELFF. The CDR3 nucleotides read TGTGCCAGCAGCTCAAACCCCAACACCGGGGAGCTGTTTTTT. The chain carries TRBV7-9 and TRBJ2-2; D not resolved. The germline V and J ends were trimmed by 4 bases and 2 bases, with 8 bases remaining between them. The CDR3 sequence is 14 residues long. Germline values: CDR1 SEHNR, CDR2 FQNEAQ (reference sequence).

This clonotype was seen ten or more times. This beta chain lies outside the target of a library built for alpha chains; its clone size means little. CDR3 DNA sequence: TGCGCCAGCAGCTTGGATGGGGACCCTGGGGCCAACGTCCTGACTTTC. Translation: CASSLDGDPGANVLTF. The chain couples TRBV5-1 to TRBJ2-6; D possibly matches TRBD1 or TRBD2 (5 bases each). Trimming stripped 0 bases from V and 2 bases from J, with 9 bases between. The CDR3 has 16 amino acids. Germline CDR1 reads SGHRS; CDR2 reads YFSETQ.

This clonotype was seen ten or more times. This beta chain turned up in a library designed for alpha chains; as an off-target read, its abundance says little. The chain uses TRBV5-1 and TRBJ1-1; D unclear. Germline V gives CDR1 SGHRS, CDR2 YFSETQ. The V end was cut by 0 bases, the J end by 1 base, with 7 bases between. The CDR3 has 14 amino acids. The chain's CDR3 is CASSLASANTEAFF. The CDR3 region has the DNA TGCGCCAGCAGCTTGGCCTCAGCGAACACTGAAGCTTTCTTT. Full variable domain (rest looked up from reference TRBV5-1 and TRBJ1-1): KAGVTQTPRYLIKTRGQQVTLSCSPISGHRSVSWYQQTPGQGLQFLFEYFSETQRNKGNFPGRFSGRQFSNSRSEMNVSTLELGDSALYLCASSLASANTEAFFGQGTRLTVV.

For this clonotype: This beta chain slipped into a library made for alpha chains as a stray read, so its size is not meaningful. The chain joins TRBV7-9 to TRBJ2-7; D not certain. Germline V CDR1 and CDR2: SEHNR, FQNEAQ (reference sequence). V lost 0 bases to trimming and J lost 3 bases, with 3 bases between them. The CDR3 spans 12 residues. The chain's CDR3 is CASSLANYEQYF. CDR3 coding DNA: TGTGCCAGCAGCTTAGCGAACTACGAGCAGTACTTC.

This clonotype was picked up many times. This beta chain is off target for a library built for alpha chains, so its abundance means little. The V and J genes are TRBV3-1 and TRBJ2-1; 7 bases agree with TRBD2. The CDR3 covers 15 residues. V was clipped by 1 base and J by 4 bases; unmatched bases: 4. Germline CDR1 is LGHDT and CDR2 is YNNKEL (reference sequence). The CDR3: CASSQAAGDYNEQFF. Here the CDR3 DNA reads TGTGCCAGCAGCCAAGCGGCGGGAGATTACAATGAGCAGTTCTTC.

Ten or more counts support this clonotype. This beta chain turned up in a library designed for alpha chains; as an off-target read, its abundance says little. The rearrangement links TRBV6-2 or TRBV6-3 to TRBJ2-7; a possible D gene is TRBD2 (6 bases). The germline V gene encodes CDR1 MNHEY and CDR2 SVGEGT. The CDR3 extends over 14 amino acids. The V end lost 3 bases, the J end lost 3 bases, and 12 bases lay between the germline ends. In nucleotides, the CDR3 is TGTGCCAGCAGTTATGGGACTTTCCGCTACGAGCAGTACTTC. Amino acids: CASSYGTFRYEQYF.

This clonotype occurred many times. The library was built for alpha chains, so this beta chain is an off-target read and its size means little. The chain couples TRBV6-2 or TRBV6-3 to TRBJ2-1; D is undetermined. CDR1 is MNHEY and CDR2 is SVGEGT in the germline V gene. With 8 bases removed from V and 0 bases from J, the gap between germline ends came to 14 bases. This CDR3 has 15 residues. The CDR3 DNA is TGTGCCAGCGAGTTTGGCTTTGGCTCCTACAATGAGCAGTTCTTC. Translation: CASEFGFGSYNEQFF.